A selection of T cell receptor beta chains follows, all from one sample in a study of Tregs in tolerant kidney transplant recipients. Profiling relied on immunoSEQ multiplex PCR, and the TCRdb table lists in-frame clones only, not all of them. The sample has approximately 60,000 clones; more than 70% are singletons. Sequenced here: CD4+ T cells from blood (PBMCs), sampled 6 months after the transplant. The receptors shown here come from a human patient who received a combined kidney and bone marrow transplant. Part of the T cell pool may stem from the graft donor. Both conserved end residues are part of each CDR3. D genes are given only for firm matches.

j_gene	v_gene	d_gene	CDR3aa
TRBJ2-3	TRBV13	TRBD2	CASSSNSGSGTDTQYF
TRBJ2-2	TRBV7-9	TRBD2	CASSSTRRASGVYTGELFF
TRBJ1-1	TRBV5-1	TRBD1	CASSSLPRQGNTEAFF
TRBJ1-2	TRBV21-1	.	CASSKGGGRDYGYTF
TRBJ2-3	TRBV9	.	CASSPGDPNTQYF
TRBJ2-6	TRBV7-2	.	CASSLERAGANVLTF
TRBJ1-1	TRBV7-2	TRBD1	CASRRGLGTEAFF
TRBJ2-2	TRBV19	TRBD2	CASSIRGAGASGELFF
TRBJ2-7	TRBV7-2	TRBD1	CASIPNRQGALYEQYF
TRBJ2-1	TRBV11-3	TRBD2	CASSLDPLAGVDEQFF